This is a list of T cell receptor beta chains from one sample in a study of T cell repertoires in cytomegalovirus infection. No antigen is known for these receptors. TCRdb passed the reads through MiXCR, listing each CDR3 protein once. The table lists approximately 310,000 distinct CDR3 sequences, roughly 25% of them singletons, with roughly 14% in the top ten. The sample here was cultured PBMCs, taken from culture after CMV antigen stimulation. Every receptor here comes from a human donor in good health (CMV status not recorded). Some clones in this sample may be carry-over from other donors' samples. Each CDR3 is given without its conserved first and last residue.

v_gene	j_gene	CDR3aa
TRBV30	TRBJ1-5	AFRDRGIAQPQH
TRBV29-1	TRBJ2-2	SALTGTDGELF
TRBV9	TRBJ2-1	ASSSHQSRLSSYNEQF
TRBV29-1	TRBJ2-3	SVPVIGTGGTDTQY
TRBV12-3/TRBV12-4	TRBJ1-1	ASTRSADTEAF
TRBV6-2/TRBV6-3	TRBJ2-5	ASTGQGRRETQY
TRBV12-3/TRBV12-4	TRBJ1-2	ASSIDRNGYT
TRBV20-1	TRBJ1-5	SARSRAGGQPQH
TRBV6-2/TRBV6-3	TRBJ2-3	ASSHAWTGDTQY
TRBV6-1	TRBJ2-2	ASRRSGPGELF
TRBV5-5	TRBJ1-1	ASSLVGGLVNTEAF
TRBV11-3	TRBJ2-1	ASSLDLASGGNEQF
TRBV2	TRBJ2-5	ASSVETTSGETQY
TRBV5-6	TRBJ2-3	ASSSWRTPITDTQY
TRBV5-6	TRBJ1-1	ASSFAGRFKGTEAF
TRBV4-1	TRBJ2-1	ASSQDRSFNEQF